A selection of T cell receptor beta chains follows, all from one sample in a study of shared clonotypes between healthy human individuals. Sequencing used immunoSEQ multiplex PCR; TCRdb keeps in-frame clones, though not all of them. The sample includes about 530,000 clones, 60% to 80% seen only once; the top ten take 12%. The sample consisted of PBMCs. Every receptor here comes from a middle-aged woman in good health. Some clones in this sample may be carry-over from other donors' samples. Both conserved end residues are part of each CDR3. A D gene is named only where the DNA matches it firmly. Clone size is stated in some rows and not others, as once, few, many or a class when expanded.

size,V,J,D,CDR3,DNA
NA,TRBV7-2,TRBJ2-7,TRBD1,CASSRQGGDREQYF,TGTGCCAGCAGCCGACAGGGGGGGGATAGGGAGCAGTACTTC
NA,TRBV30,TRBJ1-2,TRBD1,CAWSTTGGNGYTF,TGTGCCTGGAGCACGACAGGGGGGAATGGCTACACCTTC
NA,TRBV5-5,TRBJ2-3,TRBD1,CASSSGQGSTDTQYF,TGTGCCAGCAGCTCAGGACAGGGTTCCACAGATACGCAGTATTTT
NA,TRBV7-2,TRBJ1-5,TRBD1,CASSRPGQGGQPQHF,TGTGCCAGCAGCCGCCCGGGACAGGGCGGTCAGCCCCAGCATTTT
few,TRBV6-5,TRBJ2-3,TRBD2,CASKTSGSTDTQYF,TGTGCCAGCAAAACTAGCGGGAGCACAGATACGCAGTATTTT
NA,TRBV18,TRBJ2-7,TRBD1,CASSPPTGSSYEQYF,TGTGCCAGCTCACCACCGACAGGGAGCTCCTACGAGCAGTACTTC
NA,TRBV6-1,TRBJ1-2,TRBD1,CASSVGQGWDGYTF,TGTGCCAGCAGTGTAGGACAGGGCTGGGATGGCTACACCTTC
NA,TRBV28,TRBJ1-5,NA,CASSFLGNSNQPQHF,TGTGCCAGCAGTTTCTTGGGGAATAGCAATCAGCCCCAGCATTTT
NA,TRBV28,TRBJ2-1,NA,CASSLTPGSYNEQFF,TGTGCCAGCAGCCTGACTCCAGGGTCCTACAATGAGCAGTTCTTC
once,TRBV6-5,TRBJ2-7,NA,CASSYPGLDEQYF,TGTGCCAGCAGTTACCCCGGTTTAGACGAGCAGTACTTC
NA,TRBV2,TRBJ2-4,NA,CASSGAGNIQYF,TGTGCCAGCAGTGGGGCAGGGAACATTCAGTACTTC
NA,TRBV5-3,TRBJ1-2,NA,CARSLAGWTF,TGTGCCAGAAGCTTGGCAGGATGGACCTTC
NA,TRBV7-2,TRBJ2-7,NA,CASSSLPSLVYEQYF,TGTGCCAGCAGCTCCTTACCTAGTTTAGTGTACGAGCAGTACTTC
NA,TRBV10-3,TRBJ1-4,TRBD1,CATSTGEDTNELFF,TGTGCCACGTCGACAGGGGAGGACACTAACGAACTGTTTTTT
NA,TRBV5-1,TRBJ2-2,TRBD1,CASSPQPGQGNTGELFF,TGCGCCAGCAGCCCCCAACCGGGACAGGGTAACACCGGGGAGCTGTTTTTT
once,TRBV15,TRBJ2-2,TRBD2,CATSREGLAGMVTGELFF,TGTGCCACCAGCAGAGAGGGACTAGCGGGAATGGTCACCGGGGAGCTGTTTTTT
NA,TRBV30,TRBJ1-5,NA,CAWSVLGNQPQHF,TGTGCCTGGAGTGTACTCGGCAATCAGCCCCAGCATTTT
once,TRBV30,TRBJ2-7,TRBD2,CAWTRSTIGLAGFYEQYF,TGTGCCTGGACACGGAGTACTATTGGACTAGCGGGATTCTACGAGCAGTACTTC
NA,TRBV25-1,TRBJ1-1,TRBD1,CASMTDRSRDRVSEAFF,TGTGCCAGCATGACAGATCGATCCCGGGACAGGGTGTCTGAAGCTTTCTTT
NA,TRBV6-5,TRBJ1-1,NA,CASSSLDRMNTEAFF,TGTGCCAGCAGTTCGCTTGACCGAATGAACACTGAAGCTTTCTTT
NA,TRBV27,TRBJ2-3,NA,CASSLPGSTDTQYF,TGTGCCAGCAGTCTTCCGGGGAGCACAGATACGCAGTATTTT
NA,TRBV28,TRBJ2-7,NA,CASSRETLGEQYF,TGTGCCAGCAGCCGGGAGACCTTAGGGGAGCAGTACTTC
NA,TRBV28,TRBJ2-3,TRBD2,CASSPDREGRGVTDTQYF,TGTGCCAGCAGCCCCGACCGGGAGGGCCGAGGGGTCACAGATACGCAGTATTTT
NA,TRBV28,TRBJ2-1,TRBD2,CASSLPSGRKNEQFF,TGTGCCAGCAGTTTACCTAGCGGGAGAAAAAATGAGCAGTTCTTC
NA,TRBV6-9,TRBJ2-5,NA,CASSPDFLETQYF,TGTGCCAGCAGCCCGGACTTTTTAGAGACCCAGTACTTC
NA,TRBV6-6,TRBJ2-1,NA,CASSDRTYNEQFF,TGTGCCAGCAGTGACAGGACGTACAATGAGCAGTTCTTC